This TCR beta chain emerged from a study of T cell repertoires and leukemia-associated antigens. Study-level information: Each sample gave roughly 3 to 5.5 million effective reads. Study conclusions and caveats: No direct test of specificity or function was done for expanded clones.

Concerning this clonotype itself: Its antigen is as yet unknown. A junction boundary mismatches the germline segment, possibly from a read error.

The V gene's germline CDR1 is KGHSH and CDR2 LQKENI. This CDR3 is 14 amino acids long. TCRdb re-analysed the 5' RACE reads in MiXCR, keeping a single row per CDR3 protein. This table has around 9,400 distinct CDR3 sequences, 40% to 55% appearing once. This sequence joins TRBV18 and TRBJ2-1; D unclear. The source of this sequence is a female donor in good health. The source material was CD3+ T cells sorted from blood and cultured. CDR3 sequence reads: CTSSPARNNNGQFF. The DNA of the CDR3 is TGTACCAGCTCACCGGCACGGAATAACAATGGGCAGTTCTTC.